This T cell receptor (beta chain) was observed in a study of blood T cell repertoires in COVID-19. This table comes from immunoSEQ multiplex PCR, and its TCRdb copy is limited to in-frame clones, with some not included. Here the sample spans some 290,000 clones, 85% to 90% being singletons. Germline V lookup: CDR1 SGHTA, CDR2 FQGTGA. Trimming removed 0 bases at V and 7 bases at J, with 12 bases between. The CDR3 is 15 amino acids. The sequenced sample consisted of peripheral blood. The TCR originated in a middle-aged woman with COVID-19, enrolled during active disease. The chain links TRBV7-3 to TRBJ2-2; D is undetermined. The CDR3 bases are TGTGCCAGCAGCTTAACTGCCGGTCCTGGCGGGGAGCTGTTTTTT. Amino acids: CASSLTAGPGGELFF.